The 21 T cell receptor beta chains reported below all come from one sample, sequenced in a study of blood T cell repertoires in COVID-19. Sequencing was performed with immunoSEQ multiplex PCR; in TCRdb, only in-frame clones are kept and a portion is missing. Here the sample spans some 90,000 clones, about nine tenths being singletons. Sequenced: peripheral blood. The receptor source for this set is a woman aged 45-65 years in a cohort sampled during active COVID-19.

The rearrangement links TRBV5-4 to TRBJ2-3, with TRBD2 identical over 13 bases. The trim removed 0 bases at V and 4 bases at J, leaving 2 bases unmatched. Germline V gene lookup returns CDR1 SGHNT and CDR2 YYREEE (reference sequence). The CDR3 spans 16 residues. The CDR3 region is CASSLGLAGGSDTQYF. DNA of the CDR3: TGTGCCAGCAGCTTGGGACTAGCGGGGGGTTCAGATACGCAGTATTTT.

J is TRBJ1-4 and V is TRBV25-1, with D hard to call. V was trimmed by 2 bases and J by 10 bases, leaving 17 bases between them. There are 15 residues in the CDR3. The germline V gene encodes CDR1 MGHDK and CDR2 SYGVNS. As DNA, the CDR3 is TGTGCCAGCAGTGAAGAAGGCACGCCGGCGGGAAAACTGTTTTTT. Residues: CASSEEGTPAGKLFF.

Comment on this clone: This sample also contains other DNA sequences that code for the same CDR3. The chain joins TRBV19 to TRBJ2-1; the D gene is possibly TRBD2 (6 bases). CDR1 LNHDA and CDR2 SQIVND come from the germline V gene (reference sequence). Trimming stripped 3 bases from V and 3 bases from J, with 9 bases between. This CDR3 contains 14 residues. The CDR3 reads CASSMGGGYNEQFF. The CDR3 DNA is TGTGCCAGTAGTATGGGGGGAGGCTACAATGAGCAGTTCTTC.

This chain uses TRBV5-6 with TRBJ2-7; 9 bases fit TRBD1. The V segment lost 4 bases and the J segment 3 bases; nucleotides outside the gene matches: 5. This CDR3 contains 14 residues. Germline V gene lookup returns CDR1 SGHDT and CDR2 YYEEEE. DNA for the CDR3: TGTGCCAGCAGCAAGGGACAGGGTATCTACGAGCAGTACTTC. Encoded protein: CASSKGQGIYEQYF.

V gene TRBV2 combines with J gene TRBJ2-3, with D perhaps TRBD2 (5 bases). Trimming cost V 1 base and J 2 bases, with 10 bases left between them. The germline gives CDR1 SNHLY, CDR2 FYNNEI. The CDR3 covers 15 residues. The CDR3 nucleotides are TGTGCCAGCAGTGAAGGGACGGGAATCACAGATACGCAGTATTTT. This sequence encodes CASSEGTGITDTQYF.

The rearrangement joins TRBV29-1 to TRBJ2-2, with D perhaps TRBD1 (6 bases). The germline CDR1 and CDR2 sequences are SQVTM and ANQGSEA. This CDR3 contains 14 residues. The V gene lost 5 bases and the J gene lost 0 bases, with 10 bases spanning the gap. CDR3 residues: CSVYGTTNTGELFF. DNA for the CDR3: TGCAGCGTTTATGGGACAACGAACACCGGGGAGCTGTTTTTT.

J is TRBJ2-1 and V is TRBV21-1; the DNA was not used to check the table's D call, TRBD2. TRBV21-1 is a recognized pseudogene. The CDR3 consists of 23 residues. CDR3 sequence: CASSPLAGGGGRTELSSYNEQFF. CDR3 DNA: TGTGCCAGCAGCCCCCTAGCGGGGGGCGGAGGGCGGACGGAATTGAGCTCCTACAATGAGCAGTTCTTC.

The chain uses TRBV5-3 and TRBJ2-1, with 11 bases identical to TRBD2. TRBV5-3 qualifies as an ORF whose function is uncertain. V was pared by 4 bases and J by 4 bases, with 7 bases of the junction left unmatched. This CDR3 is built from 16 residues. CDR3 bases: TGTGCCAGAAGCGACTCGACTAGCGGGACTTACAATGAGCAGTTCTTC. Protein: CARSDSTSGTYNEQFF.

This rearrangement joins TRBV25-1 to TRBJ1-5, with D possibly matching TRBD1 (6 bases). CDR1 is MGHDK, CDR2 SYGVNS, per germline. The CDR3 contains 12 residues. CDR3 in DNA: TGTGACCCGACAGGCTTGAATCAGCCCCAGCATTTT. It translates to CDPTGLNQPQHF. Full variable domain (remainder filled in from reference TRBV25-1 and TRBJ1-5): EADIYQTPRYLVIGTGKKITLECSQTMGHDKMYWYQQDPGMELHLIHYSYGVNSTEKGDLSSESTVSRIRTEHFPLTLESARPSHTSQYLCDPTGLNQPQHFGDGTRLSIL.

This rearrangement joins TRBV11-2 to TRBJ2-7; D gene ambiguous. V lost 4 bases and J 0 bases, leaving 13 bases between the germline ends. Germline CDR1 is SGHAT and CDR2 is FQNNGV. This CDR3 region has 15 residues. CDR3 protein: CASSSNRFSSYEQYF. Here the CDR3 DNA reads TGTGCCAGCAGCTCCAACAGATTCAGCTCCTACGAGCAGTACTTC. Filled out from reference TRBV11-2 and TRBJ2-7, the complete variable domain reads EAGVAQSPRYKIIEKRQSVAFWCNPISGHATLYWYQQILGQGPKLLIQFQNNGVVDDSQLPKDRFSAERLKGVDSTLKIQPAKLEDSAVYLCASSSNRFSSYEQYFGPGTRLTVT.

The chain uses TRBV10-3 and TRBJ1-2; TRBD1 matches 10 bases. This CDR3 has 14 amino acids. Trimming took 6 bases from V and 6 from J; bases not matched to a gene: 7. Germline values: CDR1 ENHRY, CDR2 SYGVKD. CDR3 bases: TGTGCCATCAGCCAGACAGGGGGCACGCATGGCTACACCTTC. This gives the protein CAISQTGGTHGYTF.

The chain carries TRBV5-5 and TRBJ2-3; D is unresolved. Germline loops: CDR1 SGHKS, CDR2 YYEKEE (reference sequence). V was shortened by 4 bases and J by 4 bases, with 13 bases between the two germline ends. This CDR3 is built from 14 residues. CDR3 amino acids: CASSADPRADTQYF. CDR3 in DNA: TGTGCCAGCAGCGCTGACCCCCGGGCAGATACGCAGTATTTT.

On this clone: Different DNA sequences within this sample yield the same CDR3. The chain is built from TRBV6-5 and TRBJ2-2; 11 bases fit TRBD2. Germline V CDR1 and CDR2: MNHEY, SVGAGI. This CDR3 region has 15 residues. V gave up 5 bases and J gave up 1 base; unmatched junction bases: 0. The CDR3 region is CASSLAGGNTGELFF. The CDR3 nucleotides read TGTGCCAGCAGTCTAGCGGGAGGGAACACCGGGGAGCTGTTTTTT.

The chain employs TRBV2 and TRBJ2-3; tentative D call: TRBD1 (5 bases). With 4 bases removed from V and 3 bases from J, the gap between germline ends came to 14 bases. This CDR3 spans 15 amino acids. From germline, CDR1 is SNHLY and CDR2 FYNNEI. The DNA of the CDR3 is TGTGCCAGCAGTGGTCAGGGATTGGGAACAGATACGCAGTATTTT. This sequence encodes CASSGQGLGTDTQYF.

The CDR3 spells CASSSTVNKNIQYF. Here the CDR3 DNA reads TGCGCCAGCAGCTCGACAGTTAACAAAAACATTCAGTACTTC. V usage is TRBV5-1 and J usage is TRBJ2-4; the D gene is possibly TRBD1 (5 bases). Deletions cut 3 bases from V and 3 bases from J, with 10 bases between. CDR1 and CDR2 (germline): SGHRS, YFSETQ. The CDR3 contains 14 residues.

This chain uses TRBV4-1 with TRBJ1-3; a possible D gene is TRBD1 (6 bases). V lost 4 bases to trimming and J lost 4 bases, with 14 bases between them. The CDR3 extends over 15 amino acids. From germline, CDR1 is MGHRA and CDR2 YSYEKL. For the CDR3, the DNA is TGCGCCAGCAGCCCCCGAACAGGGCCGGGAAACACCATATATTTT. Its protein is CASSPRTGPGNTIYF.

The V and J genes are TRBV27 and TRBJ2-7; maybe TRBD2 (6 bases). Germline V lookup: CDR1 MNHEY, CDR2 SMNVEV (reference sequence). This CDR3 region has 20 residues. Trimming cost V 6 bases and J 0 bases, with 30 bases left between them. The DNA for the CDR3 is TGTGCCAGCAGCCCTAGGGCGTCTAGCGCGGGACCTCTCAGCTCCTACGAGCAGTACTTC. Amino acids: CASSPRASSAGPLSSYEQYF.

The CDR3 DNA follows: TGCAGTGCTAGTGGTGGCAGCGACGCGAATCAGCCCCAGCATTTT. Its translation: CSASGGSDANQPQHF. This chain joins TRBV20-1 and TRBJ1-5; no firm D call. Trimming pared 3 bases from V and 4 bases from J, leaving 16 bases between. Germline V lookup: CDR1 DFQATT, CDR2 SNEGSKA (reference sequence). This CDR3 contains 15 residues.

The sample holds a few counts of this clone. The chain has TRBV24-1 and TRBJ1-5; TRBD1 agrees at 7 bases. This CDR3 is built from 16 residues. J gave up 2 bases and V 4 bases, and 7 bases lay outside the gene matches. Germline assignment: CDR1 KGHDR and CDR2 SFDVKD. In nucleotides, the CDR3 is TGTGCCACCAGTGACCACAGGGGTGGCGGCAATCAGCCCCAGCATTTT. Amino acids: CATSDHRGGGNQPQHF.

This chain links TRBV6-5 with TRBJ2-3, with 10 positions matching TRBD2. The CDR3 contains 14 residues. V lost 8 bases and J lost 3; bases outside the gene matches: 5. Germline CDR1 reads MNHEY; CDR2 reads SVGAGI. CDR3 sequence (DNA): TGTGCCAGCGGAAGCGGGAGGGCGACAGATACGCAGTATTTT. Translating it yields CASGSGRATDTQYF.

This clone was picked up one time. The chain has TRBV3-1 (or the pseudogene TRBV3-2) and TRBJ2-7; the match to TRBD2 covers 10 bases. This CDR3 comprises 17 residues. Germline V gives CDR1 LGHDT, CDR2 YNNKEL (reference sequence). Trimming at V came to 0 bases and at J to 2 bases, leaving 7 bases not matched to a gene. The CDR3 reads CASSQELGLAATYEQYF. The CDR3 DNA reads as TGTGCCAGCAGCCAAGAATTAGGACTAGCGGCCACCTACGAGCAGTACTTC.